This T cell receptor beta chain was identified during a study of response to subunit inactivated influenza vaccine. Germline CDR1 reads LNHNV; CDR2 reads YYDKDF (reference sequence). The CDR3 has 14 residues. V shed 3 bases and J 6 bases; nucleotides not matched to a gene: 3. TCRdb reprocessed the RT-PCR reads with MiXCR, giving one entry per CDR3 protein. The sample lists hundreds of thousands of distinct CDR3 sequences; approximately 11% were seen once. This clonotype was counted at least ten times. The same specimen was also included in a second study, on T cells expressing NK-cell markers. That study adds: Template switching by 5'RACE with UMIs generated the TCR beta cDNA. The TCR beta repertoires were obtained from sorted CD3+CD56+NKG2C+, CD3+CD56+NKG2C- and CD3+CD56-NKG2C+ T cells. Topping the CD3+CD56-NKG2C+ fraction as well were these clonotypes, in a few donors. No clear determination of HCMV specificity was made for expanded NKG2C+ T cell clones.

The genes are TRBV15 and TRBJ2-3; 10 bases align to TRBD1. This TCR was sampled from a man over 45 who received an inactivated influenza vaccine. The sequenced sample was PBMCs from blood, obtained on the day of vaccination. CDR3 in DNA: TGTGCCACCAGCAGGACAGGGGGCCGGGATACGCAGTATTTT. This translates into CATSRTGGRDTQYF.